This section outlines one T cell receptor beta chain sequence together with its context. Its matching antigen is unknown. Random hexamers were used to reverse transcribe roughly 0.45 to 1 ug of RNA. TCRdb processed the immunoSEQ multiplex PCR reads anew with MiXCR; each CDR3 protein has one entry. The sample yields 95,000 to 150,000 distinct CDR3 sequences, 94% seen once. This record belongs to a study of CD8 T cells in Susac syndrome. Study-level points and caveats: Individuals included in the TCR sequencing and HLA analysis were acknowledged by the study to be relatively few in number.

CD8+ and CD4+ blood T cells underwent TCR beta sequencing. The V gene's germline CDR1 is SGHRS and CDR2 YFSETQ. The CDR3 is 16 residues long. Trimming cost V 4 bases and J 8 bases; bases outside gene matches: 12. The TCR originated in a human donor in good health. The chain is built from TRBV5-1 and TRBJ1-4; 9 bases align to TRBD1. The specimen sequenced was CD4+ T cells from PBMCs. The CDR3 coding sequence is TGCGCCAGCAGCGTAAGCCCACAGGGGGCAAACGAAAAACTGTTTTTT. Amino acid sequence: CASSVSPQGANEKLFF.